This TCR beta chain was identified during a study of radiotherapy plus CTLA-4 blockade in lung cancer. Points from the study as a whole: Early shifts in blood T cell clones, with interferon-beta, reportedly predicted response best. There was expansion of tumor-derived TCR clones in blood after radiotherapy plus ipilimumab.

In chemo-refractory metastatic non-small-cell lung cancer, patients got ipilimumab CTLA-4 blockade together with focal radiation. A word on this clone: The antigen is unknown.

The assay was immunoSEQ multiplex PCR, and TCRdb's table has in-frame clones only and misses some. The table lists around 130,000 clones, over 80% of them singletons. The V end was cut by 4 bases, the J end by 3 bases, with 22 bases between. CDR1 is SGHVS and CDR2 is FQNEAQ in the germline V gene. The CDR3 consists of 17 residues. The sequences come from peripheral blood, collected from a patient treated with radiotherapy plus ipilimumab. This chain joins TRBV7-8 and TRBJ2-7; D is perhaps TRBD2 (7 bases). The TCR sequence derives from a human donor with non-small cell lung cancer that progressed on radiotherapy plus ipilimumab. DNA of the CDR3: TGTGCCAGCAGCTCTCATCCTCAGGGGCCTAGCGGCTACGAGCAGTACTTC. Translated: CASSSHPQGPSGYEQYF.